The 23 T cell receptor beta chains listed next were all sequenced from one sample in a study of T cells after yellow fever vaccination. Using its own MiXCR run on the 5' RACE reads, TCRdb lists one record per CDR3 protein. The sample shows 70,000 to 80,000 distinct CDR3 sequences, more than 5.5% of them seen only once. The sample in question was CD8+ T cells sorted from PBMCs, obtained more than 8 days after the first yellow fever vaccination. The receptors come from a man aged 18-30 years who received the YFV17D yellow fever vaccine.

This clonotype was recorded many times. The V and J genes are TRBV3-1 and TRBJ2-7, with TRBD1 matching 10 bases. The CDR3 runs to 14 residues. The V and J ends lost 5 bases and 3 bases, in that order; junction bases with no gene match: 4. The germline gives CDR1 LGHDT, CDR2 YNNKEL (reference sequence). CDR3 in amino acids: CASSNRDRGYEQYF. The CDR3 DNA follows: TGTGCCAGCAGCAACCGGGACAGGGGCTACGAGCAGTACTTC.

The V gene is TRBV7-6, the J gene TRBJ2-2; D remains unclear. This CDR3 spans 12 amino acids. Germline V CDR1 and CDR2: SGHVS, FNYEAQ. V shed 4 bases and J shed 4 bases, with 4 bases lying between them. CDR3 amino acids: CASSSSTGELFF. CDR3 nucleotides: TGTGCCAGCAGCTCTTCCACCGGGGAGCTGTTTTTT.

This clonotype was counted ten times or more. The chain combines TRBV18 with TRBJ1-1; no clear D gene. The CDR3 consists of 13 residues. CDR1 is KGHSH and CDR2 is LQKENI in the germline V gene. With 4 bases removed from V and 5 bases from J, the gap between germline ends came to 11 bases. In nucleotides, the CDR3 is TGTGCCAGCTCACTTACAGCGGAAACTGAAGCTTTCTTT. It yields the protein CASSLTAETEAFF.

This clonotype was picked up a small number of times. The chain combines TRBV11-1 with TRBJ2-2; tentative D call: TRBD2 (5 bases). Trimming took off 6 bases at V and 4 bases at J, with 30 bases between the two ends. CDR3 length: 20 amino acids. The germline V gene encodes CDR1 SGHAT and CDR2 FQDESV (reference sequence). CDR3: CASRPSSLDSPTPSTGELFF. In DNA form, the CDR3 reads TGTGCCAGCAGACCTTCGTCTCTGGACTCCCCAACTCCGAGCACCGGGGAGCTGTTTTTT.

V gene TRBV5-5 combines with J gene TRBJ1-1, with D tentatively TRBD1 (6 bases). Germline CDR1 is SGHKS and CDR2 is YYEKEE (reference sequence). V lost 4 bases and J lost 7, with 17 bases in between. The length of the CDR3 is 14 residues. CDR3 loop: CASSDQGLSDEAFF. In DNA form, the CDR3 reads TGTGCCAGCAGCGACCAGGGGCTTTCCGATGAAGCTTTCTTT.

This clonotype was observed at least ten times. This chain connects TRBV29-1 to TRBJ1-2; TRBD1 matches at 10 bases. The CDR3 sequence is 13 residues long. CDR1 is SQVTM, CDR2 ANQGSEA, per germline. Trimming took 6 bases from V and 5 from J; bases not matched to a gene: 6. CDR3 DNA sequence: TGCAGCGTAGGGACAGGGGAGGAGTATGGCTACACCTTC. It yields the protein CSVGTGEEYGYTF. Looking up the rest from reference TRBV29-1 and TRBJ1-2 gives the full variable domain: SAVISQKPSRDICQRGTSLTIQCQVDSQVTMMFWYRQQPGQSLTLIATANQGSEATYESGFVIDKFPISRPNLTFSTLTVSNMSPEDSSIYLCSVGTGEEYGYTFGSGTRLTVV.

The rearrangement uses TRBV29-1 and TRBJ1-2, with 9 bases fitting TRBD1. V shed 5 bases, J shed 7 bases, and the junction held 5 bases outside the gene matches. The length of the CDR3 is 12 residues. Per the germline V gene, CDR1 is SQVTM and CDR2 is ANQGSEA. The CDR3 is CSVRDRVGGYTF. The CDR3 nucleotides read TGCAGCGTTCGGGACAGGGTGGGTGGCTACACCTTC.

The V and J genes are TRBV4-1 and TRBJ2-7, with 8 bases matching TRBD1. The CDR3 runs to 15 residues. Germline V gene data show CDR1 as MGHRA and CDR2 as YSYEKL. J lost 5 bases, V lost 4 bases, and 10 bases had no gene match. CDR3 amino acids: CASSPRTGPLDEQYF. Here the CDR3 DNA reads TGCGCCAGCAGCCCCAGGACAGGGCCTCTTGACGAGCAGTACTTC.

This clonotype was detected ten times or more. V gene TRBV29-1 combines with J gene TRBJ2-5; tentatively, D is TRBD2 (7 bases). The CDR3 has 16 residues. Germline lookup yields CDR1 SQVTM and CDR2 ANQGSEA. V lost 2 bases and J lost 3, with 19 bases in between. CDR3 in DNA: TGCAGCGTTGAACCCTTTGCGGAGGGGGGGGAAGAGACCCAGTACTTC. Protein product: CSVEPFAEGGEETQYF.

For this clonotype: A much larger clonotype is one base distant, so this may be a read error. The rearrangement joins TRBV4-1 to TRBJ2-5, with D hard to call. There are 14 residues in the CDR3. The germline CDR1 and CDR2 sequences are MGHRA and YSYEKL. CDR3 coding DNA: TGCGCCAGCAGCCTGACGGTGAAGCAAGACACCCAGTACTTC. Amino acid sequence: CASSLTVKQDTQYF.

This clonotype was counted at least ten times. The chain uses TRBV20-1 and TRBJ2-7; perhaps TRBD2 as D (6 bases). Germline loops: CDR1 DFQATT, CDR2 SNEGSKA (reference sequence). The V and J ends lost 4 bases and 4 bases respectively, with 14 bases between them. The CDR3 has 13 amino acids. Here the CDR3 DNA reads TGCAGTGCTATTCTAGCGAATCGGTACGAGCAGTACTTC. Residues: CSAILANRYEQYF.

At least ten counts were recorded for this clonotype. The genes are TRBV7-9 and TRBJ2-7; unclear D gene. The CDR3 is 11 amino acids. Germline CDR1 and CDR2: SEHNR and FQNEAQ (reference sequence). V was shortened by 1 base and J by 6 bases, with 4 bases between the two germline ends. As DNA, the CDR3 is TGTGCCAGCAGCTTAGGACCCGAGCAGTACGTC. Translated, it gives CASSLGPEQYV.

This clonotype showed up just a few times. This chain joins TRBV24-1 and TRBJ2-2; 9 bases line up with TRBD2. Germline CDR1 is KGHDR and CDR2 is SFDVKD. The CDR3 has 16 residues. The V and J ends lost 3 bases and 0 bases, in that order; junction bases with no gene match: 1. The CDR3 is CATSDQRGANTGELFF. For the CDR3, the DNA is TGTGCCACCAGTGATCAGCGGGGGGCGAACACCGGGGAGCTGTTTTTT.

Note on this clonotype: Relative to the germline gene, one junction end is altered; a read error may explain this. J is TRBJ1-1 and V is TRBV19, with D possibly matching TRBD1 (5 bases). The length of the CDR3 is 14 residues. The germline V gene encodes CDR1 LNHDA and CDR2 SQIVND (reference sequence). For the CDR3, the DNA is TGTGCCAGTAATCGCCCCGGGGCGAACCCTGAAGCTTTCTTT. Encoded protein: CASNRPGANPEAFF.

Turning to this clonotype: A clone one base away is much larger, so this may be a read error. The chain combines TRBV7-8 with TRBJ1-1, with D hard to call. Per germline, CDR1 SGHVS and CDR2 FQNEAQ. Trimming shortened V by 9 bases and J by 7 bases, and 12 bases separated the two germline ends. This CDR3 is 11 amino acids long. The CDR3 loop reads CASKEGDEAFF. In DNA form, the CDR3 reads TGTGCCAGTAAAGAGGGCGATGAAGCTTTCTTT.

This clonotype has only a few counts. V and J are TRBV4-1 and TRBJ2-1; possibly TRBD2 for D (5 bases). This CDR3 is 17 amino acids long. Trimming removed 0 bases at V and 6 bases at J, with 18 bases between. CDR1 and CDR2 (germline): MGHRA, YSYEKL. CDR3 protein: CASSQDPTRPQTNEQFF. The CDR3 nucleotides read TGCGCCAGCAGCCAAGATCCCACTAGGCCTCAGACCAATGAGCAGTTCTTC.

This clonotype was detected a few times. CDR3 loop: CASSAGQNTGELFF. The CDR3 nucleotides are TGTGCCAGCAGCGCAGGACAAAACACCGGGGAGCTGTTTTTT. The gene calls are TRBV7-9 and TRBJ2-2; D possibly corresponds to TRBD1 (5 bases). The CDR3 loop spans 14 amino acids. Trimming pared 5 bases from V and 2 bases from J, leaving 9 bases between. Per germline, CDR1 SEHNR and CDR2 FQNEAQ (reference sequence).

Many counts were recorded for this clonotype. This chain joins TRBV12-3 or TRBV12-4 and TRBJ2-1; TRBD2 might be the D (5 bases). The V and J ends lost 3 bases and 4 bases respectively, with 10 bases between them. The CDR3 covers 14 residues. CDR3 sequence: CASSFGSEYNEQFF. DNA of the CDR3: TGTGCCAGCAGTTTTGGTAGCGAATACAATGAGCAGTTCTTC.

The chain links TRBV12-3 or TRBV12-4 to TRBJ2-7; either TRBD1 or TRBD2 may supply D (5 bases each). Trimming cost V 7 bases and J 2 bases, with 15 bases left between them. This CDR3 contains 14 residues. The CDR3 reads CASNSVGVTYEQYF. CDR3 DNA: TGTGCCAGCAATTCTGTGGGGGTTACCTACGAGCAGTACTTC.

In its sample, this clonotype was seen many times. This chain joins TRBV7-6 and TRBJ2-2, with D tentatively TRBD1 (5 bases). The germline V gene encodes CDR1 SGHVS and CDR2 FNYEAQ. The CDR3 sequence is 13 residues long. V was clipped by 9 bases and J by 8 bases, with 16 bases between them. The CDR3 loop is CASTVRGTGELFF. CDR3 coding DNA: TGTGCCAGTACCGTAAGGGGCACTGGGGAGCTGTTTTTT.

Note on this clonotype: This clone may be a read error of a much larger clone one base away. The chain has TRBV13 and TRBJ2-5; D not certain. The CDR3 contains 14 residues. The germline V gene has CDR1 PRHDT and CDR2 FYEKMQ (reference sequence). V was cut by 0 bases and J by 0 bases, with 5 bases left in between. The CDR3 bases are TGTGCCAGCAGCTTAGGGGCGGACCAAGAGACCCAGTACTTC. Translation gives CASSLGADQETQYF. Full variable domain (rest looked up from reference TRBV13 and TRBJ2-5): AAGVIQSPRHLIKEKRETATLKCYPIPRHDTVYWYQQGPGQDPQFLISFYEKMQSDKGSIPDRFSAQQFSDYHSELNMSSLELGDSALYFCASSLGADQETQYFGPGTRLLVL.

The chain links TRBV5-5 to TRBJ1-1; D gene unclear. The CDR3 is 10 residues long. Between the trimmed V and J ends, which lost 5 bases and 3 bases, there was a span of 2 bases. Germline V lookup: CDR1 SGHKS, CDR2 YYEKEE (reference sequence). The CDR3 DNA reads as TGTGCCAGCAGGGACACTGAAGCTTTCTTT. This sequence encodes CASRDTEAFF.

This clonotype was counted ten times or more. This chain links TRBV29-1 with TRBJ2-3; 11 nucleotides align to TRBD2. CDR3 size: 16 residues. Unmatched junction bases numbered 11, after V lost 6 bases and J lost 3 bases. Germline values: CDR1 SQVTM, CDR2 ANQGSEA. In nucleotides, the CDR3 is TGCAGCGTGGGGGGGACTAGCGGACGGGGTACAGATACGCAGTATTTT. Its protein product is CSVGGTSGRGTDTQYF.